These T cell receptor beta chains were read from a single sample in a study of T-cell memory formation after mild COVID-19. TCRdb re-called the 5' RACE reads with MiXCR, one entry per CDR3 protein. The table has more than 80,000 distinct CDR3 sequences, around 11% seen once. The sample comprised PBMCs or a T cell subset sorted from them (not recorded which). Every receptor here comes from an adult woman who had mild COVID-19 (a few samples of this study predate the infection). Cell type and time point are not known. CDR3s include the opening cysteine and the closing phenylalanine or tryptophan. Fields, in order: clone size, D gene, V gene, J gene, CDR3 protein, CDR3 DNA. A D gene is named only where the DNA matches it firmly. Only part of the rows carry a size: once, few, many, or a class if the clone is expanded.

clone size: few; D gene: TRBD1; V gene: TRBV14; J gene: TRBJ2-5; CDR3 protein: CASSHDRGETQYF; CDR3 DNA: TGTGCCAGCAGCCACGACAGGGGTGAGACCCAGTACTTC
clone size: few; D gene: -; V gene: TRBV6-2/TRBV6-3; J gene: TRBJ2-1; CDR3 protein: CASNPTDLYNEQFF; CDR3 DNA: TGTGCCAGCAACCCGACAGATCTGTACAATGAGCAGTTCTTC
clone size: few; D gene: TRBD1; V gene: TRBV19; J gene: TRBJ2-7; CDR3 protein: CASSIDDRGYEQYF; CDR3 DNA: TGTGCCAGTAGTATAGACGACAGGGGATACGAGCAGTACTTC
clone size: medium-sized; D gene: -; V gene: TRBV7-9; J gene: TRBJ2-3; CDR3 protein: CASSLVLGTDTQYF; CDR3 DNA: TGTGCCAGCAGCTTAGTGCTGGGCACAGATACGCAGTATTTT
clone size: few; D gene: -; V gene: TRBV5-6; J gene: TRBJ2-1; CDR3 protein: CASSSVPSSKFSSYNEQFF; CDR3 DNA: TGTGCCAGCAGCTCCGTTCCTAGCTCCAAATTTAGCTCCTACAATGAGCAGTTCTTC
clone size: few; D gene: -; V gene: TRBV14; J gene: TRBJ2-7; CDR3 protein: CASSQPNSGTSYEQYF; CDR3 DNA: TGTGCCAGCAGCCAACCGAATTCCGGGACCTCCTACGAGCAGTACTTC
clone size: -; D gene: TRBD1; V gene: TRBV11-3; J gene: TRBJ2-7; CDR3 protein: CASSHRDRFFEQYF; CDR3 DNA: TGTGCCAGCAGCCACCGGGACAGGTTTTTCGAGCAGTACTTC
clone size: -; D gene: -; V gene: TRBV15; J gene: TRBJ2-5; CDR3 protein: CATSRERLEETQYF; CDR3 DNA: TGTGCCACCAGCAGAGAGAGGCTAGAAGAGACCCAGTACTTC
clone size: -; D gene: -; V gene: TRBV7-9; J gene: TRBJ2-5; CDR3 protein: CASSSHPTGSQETQYF; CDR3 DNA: TGTGCCAGCAGCTCCCACCCAACAGGGAGCCAAGAGACCCAGTACTTC
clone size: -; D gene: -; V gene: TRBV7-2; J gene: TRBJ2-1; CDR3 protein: CASSLEVTRSYNEQFF; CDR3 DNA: TGTGCCAGCAGCTTAGAGGTCACTCGCTCCTACAATGAGCAGTTCTTC
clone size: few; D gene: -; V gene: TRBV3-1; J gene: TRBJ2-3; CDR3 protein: CASSDVTDTQYF; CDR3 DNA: TGTGCCAGCAGCGATGTCACAGATACGCAGTATTTT
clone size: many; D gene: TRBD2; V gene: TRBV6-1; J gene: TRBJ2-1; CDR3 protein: CASSELPSGRPHEQFF; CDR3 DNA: TGTGCCAGCAGTGAACTGCCTAGCGGGAGACCACATGAGCAGTTCTTC
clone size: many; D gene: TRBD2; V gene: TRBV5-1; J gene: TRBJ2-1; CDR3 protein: CASSGAGTSGDNEQFF; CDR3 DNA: TGCGCCAGCAGCGGCGCCGGGACTAGCGGAGACAATGAGCAGTTCTTC
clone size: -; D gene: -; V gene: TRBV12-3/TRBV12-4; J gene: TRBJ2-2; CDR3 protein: CASSSPGSTGELFF; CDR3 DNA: TGTGCCAGCAGTTCCCCAGGGAGCACCGGGGAGCTGTTTTTT
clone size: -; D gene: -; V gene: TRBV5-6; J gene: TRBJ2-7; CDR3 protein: CASSMVGAWVYEQYF; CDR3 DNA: TGTGCCAGCAGCATGGTGGGAGCCTGGGTGTACGAGCAGTACTTC
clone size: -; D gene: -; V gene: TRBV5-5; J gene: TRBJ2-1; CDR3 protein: CASSLASGYEQFF; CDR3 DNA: TGTGCCAGCAGCTTGGCCTCGGGCTATGAGCAGTTCTTC
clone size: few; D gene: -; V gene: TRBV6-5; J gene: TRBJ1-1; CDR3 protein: CASSYRLGTEAFF; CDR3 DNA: TGTGCCAGCAGTTACCGGCTGGGAACTGAAGCTTTCTTT
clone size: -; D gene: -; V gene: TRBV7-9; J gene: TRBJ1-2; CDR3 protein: CASTKAAIYGYTF; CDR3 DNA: TGTGCCAGCACAAAAGCAGCGATCTATGGCTACACCTTC
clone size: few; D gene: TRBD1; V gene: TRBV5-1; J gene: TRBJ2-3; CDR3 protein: CASSAGQGGTDTQYF; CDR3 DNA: TGCGCCAGCAGCGCCGGACAGGGGGGAACAGATACGCAGTATTTT
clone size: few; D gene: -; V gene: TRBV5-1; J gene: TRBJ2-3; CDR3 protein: CASSLGVGANTDTQYF; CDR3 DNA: TGCGCCAGCAGCTTGGGAGTGGGGGCCAACACAGATACGCAGTATTTT